This T cell receptor beta chain was found in a study of cytomegalovirus exposure and HLA in healthy donors. 13 Jbeta primers and 60 Vbeta primers were used for the PCR. TCRdb keeps only in-frame clones here, not all; method: immunoSEQ multiplex PCR. Altogether more than 95,000 clones are present, roughly a sixth being singletons, with the ten largest covering approximately 2.6%. Regarding this clone: Its specificity is not known.

Whole-study results and caveats: About 87% or about 30% of the time was how often most TCR beta V segments were productive, according to an earlier analysis.

The germline V gene encodes CDR1 MNHEY and CDR2 SVGAGI. CDR3 length: 14 residues. Trimming stripped 2 bases from V and 4 bases from J, with 11 bases between. Sequencing input: PBMCs. The sequence derives from a female donor in good health and CMV-seropositive. This chain connects TRBV6-5 to TRBJ1-1; D remains unclear. The CDR3 nucleotides read TGTGCCAGCAGTTACGAGGAGGTATTCACTGAAGCTTTCTTT. It encodes CASSYEEVFTEAFF.